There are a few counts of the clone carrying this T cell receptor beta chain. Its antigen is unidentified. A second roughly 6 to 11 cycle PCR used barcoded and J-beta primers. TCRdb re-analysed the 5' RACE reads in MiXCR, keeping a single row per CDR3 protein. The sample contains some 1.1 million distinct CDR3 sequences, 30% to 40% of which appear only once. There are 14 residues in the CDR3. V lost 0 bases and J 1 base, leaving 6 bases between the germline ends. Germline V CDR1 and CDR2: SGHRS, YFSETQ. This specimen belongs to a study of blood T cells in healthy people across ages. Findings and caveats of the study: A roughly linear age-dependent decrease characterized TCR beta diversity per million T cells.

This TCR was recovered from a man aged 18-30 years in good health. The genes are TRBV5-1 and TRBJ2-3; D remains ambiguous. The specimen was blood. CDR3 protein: CASSLGLRTDTQYF. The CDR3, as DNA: TGCGCCAGCAGCTTGGGGCTACGCACAGATACGCAGTATTTT.